These T cell receptor beta chains were read from a single sample in a study of cytomegalovirus exposure and HLA in healthy donors. Sequenced by immunoSEQ multiplex PCR; TCRdb stores in-frame clones only, minus some. The table lists about 190,000 clones, 81% of them singletons. Sequences were obtained from PBMCs. The receptors come from a woman aged 30 to 39 in good health and CMV-seronegative. Each CDR3 is given without its conserved first and last residue. The D gene is left open where the match is weak.

V	D	length	J	CDR3
TRBV4-3	NA	13	TRBJ1-5	ASSPQDIPNQPQH
TRBV30	TRBD1	12	TRBJ2-7	AWSTGTGFYEQY
TRBV2	TRBD1	12	TRBJ2-2	ASGQGAGTGELF
TRBV27	TRBD2	11	NA	ASRLAGTGEQY
TRBV7-8	TRBD1	10	TRBJ2-5	ANQGVGETQY
TRBV28	NA	11	TRBJ1-2	ASSLGVNYGYT
TRBV5-6	NA	14	TRBJ2-7	ASSLFAGGGLNEQY
TRBV9	TRBD2	15	TRBJ2-1	ASSVELAGGPYNEQF
TRBV19	TRBD2	16	TRBJ2-1	ASSIGGLALSSYNEQF
TRBV18	TRBD2	19	TRBJ2-7	ASSTPERGTGRLAGAYEQY
TRBV5-4	TRBD1	16	TRBJ1-2	ASSLLEDRAPGVLGYT
TRBV6-6	TRBD1	14	TRBJ2-2	ASSPTGTANTGELF
TRBV4-1	NA	14	TRBJ2-2	ASSQDLQGYTGELF
TRBV19	NA	14	TRBJ2-7	ASSMAGTRGSYEQY
TRBV7-9	NA	12	TRBJ1-1	SSSLGEAFAAAF
TRBV7-9	NA	12	TRBJ2-3	ASSLVSGSDTQY
TRBV19	NA	13	TRBJ1-3	ASSETEHSGNTIY
TRBV30	NA	10	TRBJ2-4	AWSRVENIQY
TRBV19	TRBD1	14	TRBJ2-7	ASSIIAGTGAYEQY